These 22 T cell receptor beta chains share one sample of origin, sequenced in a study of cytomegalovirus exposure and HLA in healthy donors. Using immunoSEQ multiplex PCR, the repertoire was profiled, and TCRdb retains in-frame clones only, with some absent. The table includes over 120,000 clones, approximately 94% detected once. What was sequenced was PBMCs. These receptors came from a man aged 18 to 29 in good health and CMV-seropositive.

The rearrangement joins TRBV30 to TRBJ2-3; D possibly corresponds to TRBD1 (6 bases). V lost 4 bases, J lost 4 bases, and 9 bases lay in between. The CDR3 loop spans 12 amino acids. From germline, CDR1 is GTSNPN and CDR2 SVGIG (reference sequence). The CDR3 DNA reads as TGTGCCTGGAATACAGGGCCAGATACGCAGTATTTT. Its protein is CAWNTGPDTQYF. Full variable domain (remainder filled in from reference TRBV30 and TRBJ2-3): SQTIHQWPATLVQPVGSPLSLECTVEGTSNPNLYWYRQAAGRGLQLLFYSVGIGQISSEVPQNLSASRPQDRQFILSSKKLLLSDSGFYLCAWNTGPDTQYFGPGTRLTVL.

CDR3 residues: CASSFSSGQETQYF. For the CDR3, the DNA is TGTGCCAGCAGCTTCTCAAGCGGCCAAGAGACCCAGTACTTC. J is TRBJ2-5 and V is TRBV7-9; possible D gene TRBD2, 5 bases. There are 14 residues in the CDR3. Germline V gene data show CDR1 as SEHNR and CDR2 as FQNEAQ (reference sequence). V was shortened by 3 bases and J by 1 base, with 9 bases between the two germline ends.

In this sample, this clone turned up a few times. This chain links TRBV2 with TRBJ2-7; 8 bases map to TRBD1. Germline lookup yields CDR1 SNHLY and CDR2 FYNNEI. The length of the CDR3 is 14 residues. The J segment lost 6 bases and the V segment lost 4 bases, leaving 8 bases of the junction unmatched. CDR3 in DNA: TGTGCCAGCAGTGGGGCAGGGGGCATGGGCGAGCAGTACTTC. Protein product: CASSGAGGMGEQYF. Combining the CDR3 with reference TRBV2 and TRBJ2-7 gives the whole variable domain EPEVTQTPSHQVTQMGQEVILRCVPISNHLYFYWYRQILGQKVEFLVSFYNNEISEKSEIFDDQFSVERPDGSNFTLKIRSTKLEDSAMYFCASSGAGGMGEQYFGPGTRLTVT.

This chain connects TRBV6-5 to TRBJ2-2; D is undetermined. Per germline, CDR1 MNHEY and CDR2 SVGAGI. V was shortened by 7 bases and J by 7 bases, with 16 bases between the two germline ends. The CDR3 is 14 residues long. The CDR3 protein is CASTRQDLHGELFF. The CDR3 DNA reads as TGTGCCAGCACCAGACAAGACCTACACGGGGAGCTGTTTTTT.

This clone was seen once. The CDR3 region is CASSYSTRSNEQYF. The CDR3 bases are TGTGCCAGCAGTTACTCGACCAGGTCCAACGAGCAGTACTTC. This sequence joins TRBV6-6 and TRBJ2-7; D is undetermined. The germline V gene encodes CDR1 MNHNY and CDR2 SVGAGI (reference sequence). The CDR3 extends over 14 amino acids. Deletions cut 0 bases from V and 5 bases from J, with 11 bases between.

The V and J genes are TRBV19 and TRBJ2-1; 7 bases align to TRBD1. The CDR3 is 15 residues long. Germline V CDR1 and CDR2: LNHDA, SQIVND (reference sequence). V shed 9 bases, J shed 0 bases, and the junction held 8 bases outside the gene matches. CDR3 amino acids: CASTQQGNSYNEQFF. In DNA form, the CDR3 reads TGTGCCAGCACGCAACAGGGGAACTCCTACAATGAGCAGTTCTTC.

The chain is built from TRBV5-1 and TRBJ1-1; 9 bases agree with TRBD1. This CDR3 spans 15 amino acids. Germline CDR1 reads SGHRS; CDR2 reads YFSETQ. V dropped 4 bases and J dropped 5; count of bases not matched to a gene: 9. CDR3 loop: CASSIRQGEGTEAFF. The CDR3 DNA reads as TGCGCCAGCAGCATAAGACAGGGGGAAGGGACTGAAGCTTTCTTT.

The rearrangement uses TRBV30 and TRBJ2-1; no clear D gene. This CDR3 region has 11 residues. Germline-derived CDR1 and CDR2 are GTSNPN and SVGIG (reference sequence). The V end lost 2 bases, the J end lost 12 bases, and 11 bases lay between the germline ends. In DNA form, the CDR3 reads TGTGCCTGGAGTTCCTACCATGGGCAGTTCTTC. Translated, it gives CAWSSYHGQFF. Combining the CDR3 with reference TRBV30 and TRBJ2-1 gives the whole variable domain SQTIHQWPATLVQPVGSPLSLECTVEGTSNPNLYWYRQAAGRGLQLLFYSVGIGQISSEVPQNLSASRPQDRQFILSSKKLLLSDSGFYLCAWSSYHGQFFGPGTRLTVL.

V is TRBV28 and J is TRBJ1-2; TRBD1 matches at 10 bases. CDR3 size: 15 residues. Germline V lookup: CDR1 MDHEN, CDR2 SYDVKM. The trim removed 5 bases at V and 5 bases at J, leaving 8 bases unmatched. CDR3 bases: TGTGCCAGCAGTCCCAGGACAGGGGGAACGTATGGCTACACCTTC. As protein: CASSPRTGGTYGYTF.

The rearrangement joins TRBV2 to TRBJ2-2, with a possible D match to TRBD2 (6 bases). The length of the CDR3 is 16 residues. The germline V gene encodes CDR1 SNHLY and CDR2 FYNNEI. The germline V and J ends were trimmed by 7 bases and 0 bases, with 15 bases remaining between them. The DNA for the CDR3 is TGTGCCAGCACCCCCGAGGCGGGACCGAACACCGGGGAGCTGTTTTTT. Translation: CASTPEAGPNTGELFF.

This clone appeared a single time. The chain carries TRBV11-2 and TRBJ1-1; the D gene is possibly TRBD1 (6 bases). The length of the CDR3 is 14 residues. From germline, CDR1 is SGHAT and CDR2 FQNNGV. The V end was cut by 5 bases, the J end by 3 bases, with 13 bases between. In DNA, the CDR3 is TGTGCCAGCAGCGTGGGACAAGGATACACTGAAGCTTTCTTT. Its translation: CASSVGQGYTEAFF.

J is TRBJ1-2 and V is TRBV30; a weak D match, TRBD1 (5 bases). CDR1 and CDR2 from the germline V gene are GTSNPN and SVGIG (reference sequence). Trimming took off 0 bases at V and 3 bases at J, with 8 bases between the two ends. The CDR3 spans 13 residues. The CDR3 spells CAWSVGQDYGYTF. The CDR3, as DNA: TGTGCCTGGAGTGTAGGACAAGACTATGGCTACACCTTC.

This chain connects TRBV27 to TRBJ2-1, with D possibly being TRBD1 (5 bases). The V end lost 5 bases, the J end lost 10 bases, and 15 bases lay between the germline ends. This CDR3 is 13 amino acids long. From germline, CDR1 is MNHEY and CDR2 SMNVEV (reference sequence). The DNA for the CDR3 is TGTGCCAGCAGTGCCCTGGGGCTTAACGAGCAGTTCTTC. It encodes CASSALGLNEQFF.

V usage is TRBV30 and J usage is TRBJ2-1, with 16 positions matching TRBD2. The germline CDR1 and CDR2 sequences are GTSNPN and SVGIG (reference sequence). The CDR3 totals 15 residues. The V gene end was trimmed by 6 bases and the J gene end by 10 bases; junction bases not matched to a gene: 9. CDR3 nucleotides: TGTGCCTGCGGGGCGGGGACTAGCGGGAGGGTCGAGCAGTTCTTC. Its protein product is CACGAGTSGRVEQFF.

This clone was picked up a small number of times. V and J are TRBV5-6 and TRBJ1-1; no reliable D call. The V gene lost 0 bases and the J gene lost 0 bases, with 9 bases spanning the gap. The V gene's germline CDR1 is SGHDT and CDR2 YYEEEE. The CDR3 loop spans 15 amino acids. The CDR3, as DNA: TGTGCCAGCAGCTTGGTGCCGGGGATGAACACTGAAGCTTTCTTT. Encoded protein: CASSLVPGMNTEAFF.

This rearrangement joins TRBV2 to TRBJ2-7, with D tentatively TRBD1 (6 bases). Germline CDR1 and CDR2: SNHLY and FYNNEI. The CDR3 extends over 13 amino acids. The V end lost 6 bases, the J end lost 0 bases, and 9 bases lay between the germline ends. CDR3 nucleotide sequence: TGTGCCAGCAGGGAGGACAGCTCCTACGAGCAGTACTTC. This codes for CASREDSSYEQYF.

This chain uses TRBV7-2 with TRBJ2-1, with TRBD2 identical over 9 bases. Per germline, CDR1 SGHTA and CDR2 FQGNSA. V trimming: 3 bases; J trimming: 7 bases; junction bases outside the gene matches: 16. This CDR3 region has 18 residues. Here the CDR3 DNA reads TGTGCCAGCAGCTTTACTCATGCCGGGACTAGCTTAAGGAATGAGCAGTTCTTC. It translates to CASSFTHAGTSLRNEQFF.

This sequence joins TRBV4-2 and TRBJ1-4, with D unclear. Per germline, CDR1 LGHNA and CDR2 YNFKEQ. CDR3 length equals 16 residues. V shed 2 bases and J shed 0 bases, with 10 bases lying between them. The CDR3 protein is CASSQLPVATNEKLFF. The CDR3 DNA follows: TGTGCCAGCAGCCAACTTCCAGTCGCAACTAATGAAAAACTGTTTTTT.

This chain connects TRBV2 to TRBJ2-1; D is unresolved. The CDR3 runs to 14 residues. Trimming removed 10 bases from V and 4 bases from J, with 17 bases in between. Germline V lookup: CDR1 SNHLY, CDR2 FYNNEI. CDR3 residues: CATKVGPAYNEQFF. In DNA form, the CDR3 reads TGTGCCACCAAAGTTGGCCCCGCATACAATGAGCAGTTCTTC.

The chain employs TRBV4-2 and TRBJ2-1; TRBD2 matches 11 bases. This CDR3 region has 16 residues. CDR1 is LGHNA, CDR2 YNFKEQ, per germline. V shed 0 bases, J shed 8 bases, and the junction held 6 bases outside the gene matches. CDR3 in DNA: TGTGCCAGCAGCCAAGAACTAGCGGGAGTCCCATATGAGCAGTTCTTC. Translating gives CASSQELAGVPYEQFF.

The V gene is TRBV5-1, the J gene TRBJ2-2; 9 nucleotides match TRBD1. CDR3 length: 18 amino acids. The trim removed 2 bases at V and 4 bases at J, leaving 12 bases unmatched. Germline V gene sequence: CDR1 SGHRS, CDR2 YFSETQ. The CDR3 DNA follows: TGCGCCAGCAGCTTACAACAAACAGGGGGCGGACCCACCGGGGAGCTGTTTTTT. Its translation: CASSLQQTGGGPTGELFF.

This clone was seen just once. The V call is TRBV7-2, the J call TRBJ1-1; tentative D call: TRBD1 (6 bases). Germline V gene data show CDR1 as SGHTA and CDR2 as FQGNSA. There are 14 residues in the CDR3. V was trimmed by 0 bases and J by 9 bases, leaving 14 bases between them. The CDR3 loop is CASSLALSTGKAFF. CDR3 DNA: TGTGCCAGCAGCTTAGCCCTCTCTACAGGGAAAGCTTTCTTT.